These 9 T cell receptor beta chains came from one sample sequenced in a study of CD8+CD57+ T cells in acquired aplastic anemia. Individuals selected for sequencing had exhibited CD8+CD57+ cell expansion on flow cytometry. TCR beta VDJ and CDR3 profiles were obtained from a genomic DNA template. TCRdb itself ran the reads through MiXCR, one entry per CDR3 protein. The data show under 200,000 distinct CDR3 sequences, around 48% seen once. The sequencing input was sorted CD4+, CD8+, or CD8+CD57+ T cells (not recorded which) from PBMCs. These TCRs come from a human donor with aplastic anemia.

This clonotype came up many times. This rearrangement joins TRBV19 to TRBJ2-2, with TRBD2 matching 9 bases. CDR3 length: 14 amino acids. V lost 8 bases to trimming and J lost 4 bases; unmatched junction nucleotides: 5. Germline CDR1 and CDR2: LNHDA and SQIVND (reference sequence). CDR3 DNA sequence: TGTGCCAGTCGCTTGCGGGAGGGCACCGGGGAGCTGTTTTTT. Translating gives CASRLREGTGELFF.

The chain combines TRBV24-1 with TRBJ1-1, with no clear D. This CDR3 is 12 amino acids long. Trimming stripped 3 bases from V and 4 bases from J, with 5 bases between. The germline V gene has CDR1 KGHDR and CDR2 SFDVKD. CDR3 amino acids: CATSDPSTEAFF. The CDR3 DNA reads TGTGCCACCAGTGATCCAAGCACTGAAGCTTTCTTT.

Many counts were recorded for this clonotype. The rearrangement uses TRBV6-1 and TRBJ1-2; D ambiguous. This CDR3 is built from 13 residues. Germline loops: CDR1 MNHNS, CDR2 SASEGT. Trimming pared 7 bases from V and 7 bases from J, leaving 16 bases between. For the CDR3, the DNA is TGTGCCAGCATCGGCACTTTGAGCGGTGGCTACACCTTC. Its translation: CASIGTLSGGYTF.

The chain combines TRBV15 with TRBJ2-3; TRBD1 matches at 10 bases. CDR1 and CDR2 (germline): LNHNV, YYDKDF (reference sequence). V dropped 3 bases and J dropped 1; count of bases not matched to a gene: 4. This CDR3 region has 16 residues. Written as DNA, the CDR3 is TGTGCCACCAGCAGTGGCGGGACAGGGGGCACAGATACGCAGTATTTT. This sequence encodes CATSSGGTGGTDTQYF. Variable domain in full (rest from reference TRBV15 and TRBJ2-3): DAMVIQNPRYQVTQFGKPVTLSCSQTLNHNVMYWYQQKSSQAPKLLFHYYDKDFNNEADTPDNFQSRRPNTSFCFLDIRSPGLGDTAMYLCATSSGGTGGTDTQYFGPGTRLTVL.

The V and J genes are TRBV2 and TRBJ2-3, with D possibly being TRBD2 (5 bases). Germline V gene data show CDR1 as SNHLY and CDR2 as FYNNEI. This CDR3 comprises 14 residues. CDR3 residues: CGASGGVSADTQYF. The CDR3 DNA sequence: TGTGGGGCCAGTGGAGGAGTTTCGGCAGATACGCAGTATTTT.

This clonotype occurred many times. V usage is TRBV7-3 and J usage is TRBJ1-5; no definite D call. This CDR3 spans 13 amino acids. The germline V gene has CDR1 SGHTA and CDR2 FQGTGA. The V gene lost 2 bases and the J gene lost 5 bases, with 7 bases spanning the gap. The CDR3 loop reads CASSLGQDQPQHF. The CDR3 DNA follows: TGTGCCAGCAGCTTAGGGCAGGATCAGCCCCAGCATTTT.

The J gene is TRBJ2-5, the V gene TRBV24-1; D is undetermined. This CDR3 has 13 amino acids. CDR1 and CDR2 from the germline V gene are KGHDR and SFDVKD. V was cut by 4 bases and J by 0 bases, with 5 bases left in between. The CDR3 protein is CATSERYQETQYF. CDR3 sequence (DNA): TGTGCCACCAGTGAGAGGTACCAAGAGACCCAGTACTTC.

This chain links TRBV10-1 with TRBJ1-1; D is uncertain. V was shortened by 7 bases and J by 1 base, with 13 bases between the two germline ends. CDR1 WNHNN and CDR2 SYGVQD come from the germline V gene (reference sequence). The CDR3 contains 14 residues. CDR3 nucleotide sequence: TGCGCCAGCAATGACGTAGGCCCGAACACTGAAGCTTTCTTT. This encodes CASNDVGPNTEAFF.

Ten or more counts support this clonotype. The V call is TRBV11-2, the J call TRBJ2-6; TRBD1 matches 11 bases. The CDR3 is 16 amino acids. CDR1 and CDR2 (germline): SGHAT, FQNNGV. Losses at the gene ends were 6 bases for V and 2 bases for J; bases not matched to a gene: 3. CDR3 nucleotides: TGTGCCAGCAGAACGGGACAGGGGGCTGGGGCCAACGTCCTGACTTTC. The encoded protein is CASRTGQGAGANVLTF.